One and the same sample provided the 22 T cell receptor beta chains below, sequenced in a study of radiotherapy plus CTLA-4 blockade in lung cancer. Clones were sequenced by immunoSEQ multiplex PCR, and TCRdb holds only the in-frame ones, with some missing. In the table there are roughly 90,000 clones, around 84% of which are singletons. Specimen: peripheral blood, collected from a patient treated with radiotherapy plus ipilimumab. Receptors were obtained from a human donor with non-small cell lung cancer that progressed on radiotherapy plus ipilimumab.

V is TRBV28 and J is TRBJ2-4; weak D call: TRBD1 (6 bases). The CDR3 runs to 16 residues. CDR1 MDHEN and CDR2 SYDVKM come from the germline V gene. V shed 6 bases and J shed 0 bases, with 15 bases lying between them. This chain's CDR3 is CASSPTGKLAKNIQYF. The CDR3 nucleotides are TGTGCCAGCAGCCCTACAGGGAAACTAGCCAAAAACATTCAGTACTTC.

The chain has TRBV13 and TRBJ2-2; TRBD1 aligns across 10 bases. The CDR3 has 16 residues. V lost 4 bases to trimming and J lost 7 bases; unmatched junction nucleotides: 9. Germline CDR1 and CDR2: PRHDT and FYEKMQ (reference sequence). Here the CDR3 DNA reads TGTGCCAGCAGCTCTACGGGGACAGGGGTTGGCGGGGAGCTGTTTTTT. Amino acids: CASSSTGTGVGGELFF.

This clone was picked up one time. V is TRBV9 and J is TRBJ2-1; D is perhaps TRBD1 (6 bases). The CDR3 has 14 amino acids. Trimming took off 4 bases at V and 4 bases at J, with 12 bases between the two ends. Germline-derived CDR1 and CDR2 are SGDLS and YYNGEE. The CDR3 DNA follows: TGTGCCAGCAGCCCTTGGACAGAATACAATGAGCAGTTCTTC. Translation: CASSPWTEYNEQFF.

The chain links TRBV5-1 to TRBJ1-2; 7 bases are shared with TRBD1. After removal of 4 bases from V and 4 bases from J, the junction contained 16 bases not matched to a gene. Germline loops: CDR1 SGHRS, CDR2 YFSETQ. The CDR3 is 17 residues long. DNA of the CDR3: TGCGCCAGCAGCCAAACCGGGACAGAAAAAGCTACCTATGGCTACACCTTC. It translates to CASSQTGTEKATYGYTF.

This clone has only a few counts. The chain combines TRBV4-2 with TRBJ2-3; D is possibly TRBD1 or TRBD2 (5 bases each). Germline values: CDR1 LGHNA, CDR2 YNFKEQ. The CDR3 loop spans 16 amino acids. Between the trimmed V and J ends, which lost 0 bases and 0 bases, there was a span of 10 bases. The CDR3 sequence: CASSQDRGGSTDTQYF. CDR3 coding DNA: TGTGCCAGCAGCCAAGATCGGGGCGGTAGCACAGATACGCAGTATTTT.

The rearrangement uses TRBV9 and TRBJ2-1; 12 nucleotides align to TRBD2. Germline V gene lookup returns CDR1 SGDLS and CDR2 YYNGEE. Trimming took 4 bases from V and 7 from J; bases not matched to a gene: 9. The CDR3 totals 16 residues. The CDR3 protein is CASSTRTSGMGNEQFF. CDR3 DNA: TGTGCCAGCAGCACTCGGACTAGCGGGATGGGTAATGAGCAGTTCTTC.

This chain connects TRBV9 to TRBJ2-2, with D hard to call. The germline V gene has CDR1 SGDLS and CDR2 YYNGEE. CDR3 length: 13 residues. V lost 5 bases and J 5 bases, leaving 10 bases between the germline ends. CDR3 nucleotides: TGTGCCAGCAGAGGTAAAGATACCGGGGAGCTGTTTTTT. It codes for CASRGKDTGELFF.

This clone has just a few counts. J is TRBJ2-7 and V is TRBV5-4, with TRBD2 identical over 8 bases. The CDR3 has 14 residues. Germline V gene sequence: CDR1 SGHNT, CDR2 YYREEE (reference sequence). The V and J ends lost 4 bases and 5 bases, in that order; junction bases with no gene match: 8. The CDR3 loop is CASSPGTREDEQYF. CDR3 DNA sequence: TGTGCCAGCAGCCCGGGGACTAGAGAGGACGAGCAGTACTTC.

This clone was counted between two and nine times. V is TRBV25-1 and J is TRBJ2-3; D possibly uses TRBD1 or TRBD2 (5 bases each). Germline CDR1 MGHDK, CDR2 SYGVNS. This CDR3 comprises 16 residues. Trimming removed 3 bases from V and 1 base from J, with 14 bases in between. Here the CDR3 reads CASSELGDRGTDTQYF. CDR3 nucleotide sequence: TGTGCCAGCAGTGAGCTGGGGGATCGGGGCACAGATACGCAGTATTTT.

The chain has TRBV30 and TRBJ1-4, with D perhaps matching TRBD1 (5 bases). Trimming left V 3 bases short and J 3 bases short, with 8 bases between. This CDR3 contains 13 residues. From germline, CDR1 is GTSNPN and CDR2 SVGIG (reference sequence). The CDR3 bases are TGTGCCTGGAGGACAGTCGCTAATGAAAAACTGTTTTTT. It specifies CAWRTVANEKLFF.

The chain links TRBV15 to TRBJ1-6; D gene uncertain. Germline CDR1 is LNHNV and CDR2 is YYDKDF (reference sequence). The CDR3 has 13 amino acids. The V and J ends lost 2 bases and 14 bases respectively, with 13 bases between them. CDR3 sequence (DNA): TGTGCCACCAGCAGACGCGGCGTCCACACCCTCCACTTT. Its translation: CATSRRGVHTLHF.

V usage is TRBV19 and J usage is TRBJ2-3; 11 bases line up with TRBD1. CDR1 LNHDA and CDR2 SQIVND come from the germline V gene (reference sequence). With V trimmed by 7 bases and J by 3 bases, 6 bases remained unmatched. The CDR3 sequence is 15 residues long. The CDR3 loop reads CASTNRDRGTDTQYF. The CDR3 DNA follows: TGTGCCAGTACCAACCGGGACAGGGGGACAGATACGCAGTATTTT.

The chain employs TRBV15 and TRBJ2-1, with 11 positions matching TRBD1. The CDR3 runs 15 residues. The germline CDR1 and CDR2 sequences are LNHNV and YYDKDF (reference sequence). V shed 7 bases and J 5 bases; nucleotides not matched to a gene: 7. CDR3 in DNA: TGTGCCACCAAGACCTGGGACAGGGGGGACAATGAGCAGTTCTTC. This codes for CATKTWDRGDNEQFF.

V usage is TRBV19 and J usage is TRBJ1-1; D unclear. Per germline, CDR1 LNHDA and CDR2 SQIVND (reference sequence). This CDR3 spans 13 amino acids. Trimming shortened V by 3 bases and J by 2 bases, and 7 bases separated the two germline ends. The CDR3 spells CASSIDRNTEAFF. As DNA, the CDR3 is TGTGCCAGTAGTATTGATAGAAACACTGAAGCTTTCTTT.

The chain has TRBV5-1 and TRBJ2-1; D ambiguous. Germline loops: CDR1 SGHRS, CDR2 YFSETQ. This CDR3 has 14 amino acids. With 4 bases removed from V and 8 bases from J, the gap between germline ends came to 16 bases. CDR3 in amino acids: CASSLTGLGDEQFF. CDR3 in DNA: TGCGCCAGCAGCCTAACCGGTTTGGGCGATGAGCAGTTCTTC.

This clone was seen a handful of times. The genes are TRBV15 and TRBJ1-5; 9 bases match TRBD1. The J segment lost 7 bases and the V segment lost 6 bases, leaving 7 bases of the junction unmatched. The germline gives CDR1 LNHNV, CDR2 YYDKDF (reference sequence). CDR3 length equals 14 residues. DNA for the CDR3: TGTGCCACCAGTGACGACAGGGGGGGACAGCCCCAGCATTTT. It specifies CATSDDRGGQPQHF.

In its sample, this clone was seen once. The chain joins TRBV28 to TRBJ1-2, with D possibly being TRBD1 (5 bases). The CDR3 covers 14 residues. V lost 3 bases, J lost 8 bases, and 16 bases lay in between. Germline-derived CDR1 and CDR2 are MDHEN and SYDVKM. The CDR3: CASSFTGRSWGYTF. CDR3 sequence (DNA): TGTGCCAGCAGTTTCACGGGGCGCAGCTGGGGCTACACCTTC.

The CDR3 loop reads CASSQYVRNEQYF. Here the CDR3 DNA reads TGTGCCAGCAGCCAATATGTCCGGAACGAGCAGTACTTC. The chain joins TRBV4-2 to TRBJ2-7; no clear D. The CDR3 extends over 13 amino acids. V lost 2 bases and J lost 5, with 10 bases in between. Looked up from germline, CDR1 is LGHNA and CDR2 is YNFKEQ.

The rearrangement joins TRBV6-1 to TRBJ2-2, with a weak D call TRBD1 (6 bases). Germline loops: CDR1 MNHNS, CDR2 SASEGT. V shed 4 bases and J shed 7 bases, with 10 bases lying between them. This CDR3 is 13 amino acids long. CDR3 residues: CASSGQVGGELFF. CDR3 DNA sequence: TGTGCCAGCAGTGGACAGGTCGGCGGGGAGCTGTTTTTT.

This clone was observed many times. This chain links TRBV6-4 with TRBJ1-5; D is unresolved. V lost 3 bases, J lost 1 base, and 4 bases lay in between. Looked up from germline, CDR1 is MRHNA and CDR2 is SNTAGT. CDR3 length: 13 residues. The CDR3 DNA reads as TGTGCCAGCAGTGAAAGCAGCAATCAGCCCCAGCATTTT. It translates to CASSESSNQPQHF.

The chain uses TRBV6-5 and TRBJ2-7, with 8 bases aligning to TRBD1. CDR3 length equals 11 residues. The germline V gene has CDR1 MNHEY and CDR2 SVGAGI. V lost 6 bases, J lost 12 bases, and 7 bases stayed unmatched. As DNA, the CDR3 is TGTGCCAGCAGCACCGGGACAGGTCTGTACTTC. The encoded protein is CASSTGTGLYF.

The V gene is TRBV4-1, the J gene TRBJ1-2; D is unclear. The ends were cut back, 3 bases at V and 2 bases at J, with 10 bases in the middle. Germline V CDR1 and CDR2: MGHRA, YSYEKL. CDR3 length: 14 residues. The CDR3 loop is CASSHPDGNYGYTF. CDR3 bases: TGCGCCAGCAGCCACCCGGACGGGAACTATGGCTACACCTTC.